This is a list of T cell receptor beta chains from one sample in a study of blood T cell repertoires in COVID-19. TCRdb keeps only in-frame clones here, not all; method: immunoSEQ multiplex PCR. The table includes tens of thousands of clones, around 90% detected once. Sequenced sample: peripheral blood. These receptors were taken from a man older than 75 with acute or convalescent COVID-19. Each CDR3 is given with its conserved first and last residue. The D gene is left open where the match is weak.

J gene	V gene	D gene	CDR3 protein	CDR3 DNA
TRBJ1-1	TRBV18	NA	CASSPAGGGLNTEAFF	TGTGCCAGCTCACCTGCGGGTGGGGGGTTGAACACTGAAGCTTTCTTT
TRBJ2-2	TRBV24-1	NA	CATSDSGAGELFF	TGTGCCACCAGTGATTCAGGGGCCGGGGAGCTGTTTTTT
TRBJ2-7	TRBV10-1	TRBD2	CASTPRGAGTYEQYF	TGCGCCAGCACCCCGCGGGGGGCAGGAACCTACGAGCAGTACTTC
TRBJ1-1	TRBV24-1	NA	CATSAQGNTEAFF	TGTGCCACCAGTGCGCAGGGGAACACTGAAGCTTTCTTT
TRBJ1-2	TRBV3-1/TRBV3-2	NA	CASSQAQGSSHYGYTF	TGTGCCAGCAGCCAGGCCCAGGGGTCGTCTCACTATGGCTACACCTTC
TRBJ1-2	TRBV6-5	TRBD1	CASRVTGEAGYTF	TGTGCCAGCAGGGTTACAGGGGAAGCTGGCTACACCTTC
TRBJ1-6	TRBV25-1	NA	CASSFGPGSNSPLHF	TGTGCCAGCAGTTTTGGCCCGGGAAGTAATTCACCCCTCCACTTT
TRBJ1-6	TRBV7-2	NA	CASSSVFSDNSPLHF	TGTGCCAGCAGCTCTGTCTTCAGCGATAATTCACCCCTCCACTTT
TRBJ2-5	TRBV5-1	TRBD2	CASSLAGSQETQYF	TGCGCCAGCAGTTTAGCGGGGTCCCAAGAGACCCAGTACTTC
TRBJ1-2	TRBV5-1	TRBD1	CASSLDGQGLYGYTF	TGCGCCAGCAGCTTGGATGGACAGGGCCTCTATGGCTACACCTTC